This T cell receptor beta chain was documented in a study of identical twins. TCRdb fed the 5' RACE reads into MiXCR, producing one record per CDR3 protein. This sample has approximately 250,000 distinct CDR3 sequences, with 6.5% found just once. V lost 1 base to trimming and J lost 3 bases, with 11 bases between them. From germline, CDR1 is SGHKS and CDR2 YYEKEE (reference sequence). The CDR3 totals 14 residues. This same sample was also part of a study on T cells expressing NK-cell markers. That paper adds: For several experiments, T cell sorting was restricted to the alpha-beta TCR population by means of an anti-gamma-delta TCR antibody.

The chain joins TRBV5-5 to TRBJ2-7; D might be TRBD2 (5 bases). Sequencing was performed on CD8+ T cells sorted from blood. This sequence was found in a woman between 18 and 29 years old in good health. CDR3 protein: CASSLWVGSYEQYF. The DNA for the CDR3 is TGTGCCAGCAGCTTGTGGGTTGGGAGCTACGAGCAGTACTTC.